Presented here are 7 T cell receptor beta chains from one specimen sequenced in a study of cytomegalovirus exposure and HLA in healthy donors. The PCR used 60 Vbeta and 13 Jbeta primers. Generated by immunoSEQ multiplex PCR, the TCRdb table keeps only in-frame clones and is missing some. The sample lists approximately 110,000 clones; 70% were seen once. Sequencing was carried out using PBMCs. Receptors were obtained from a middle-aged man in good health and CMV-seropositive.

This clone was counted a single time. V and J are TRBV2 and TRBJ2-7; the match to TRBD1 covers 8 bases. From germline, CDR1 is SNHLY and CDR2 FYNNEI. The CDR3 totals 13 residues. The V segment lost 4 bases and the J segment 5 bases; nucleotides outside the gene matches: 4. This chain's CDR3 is CASSGDRNNEQYF. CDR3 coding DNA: TGTGCCAGCAGTGGGGACAGGAACAACGAGCAGTACTTC.

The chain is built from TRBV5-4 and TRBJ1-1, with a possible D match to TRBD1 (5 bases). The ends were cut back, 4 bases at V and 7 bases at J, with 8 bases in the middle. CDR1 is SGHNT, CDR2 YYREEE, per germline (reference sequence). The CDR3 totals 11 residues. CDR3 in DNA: TGTGCCAGCAGCCTCGGGGGTGAAGCTTTCTTT. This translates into CASSLGGEAFF.

CDR3 in DNA: TGTGCCAGCAGCCAAATCGGAGGACAGGGATACAATGAGCAGTTCTTC. It yields the protein CASSQIGGQGYNEQFF. The chain couples TRBV7-8 to TRBJ2-1; 8 bases are shared with TRBD1. J gave up 4 bases and V 5 bases, and 10 bases lay outside the gene matches. The CDR3 is made up of 16 amino acids. Germline values: CDR1 SGHVS, CDR2 FQNEAQ.

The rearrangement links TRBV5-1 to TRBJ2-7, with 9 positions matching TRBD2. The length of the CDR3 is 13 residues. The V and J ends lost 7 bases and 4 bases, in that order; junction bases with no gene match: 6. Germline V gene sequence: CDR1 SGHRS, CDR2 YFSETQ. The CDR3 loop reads CASGSGSGYEQYF. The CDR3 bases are TGCGCCAGCGGTAGCGGGAGCGGTTACGAGCAGTACTTC.

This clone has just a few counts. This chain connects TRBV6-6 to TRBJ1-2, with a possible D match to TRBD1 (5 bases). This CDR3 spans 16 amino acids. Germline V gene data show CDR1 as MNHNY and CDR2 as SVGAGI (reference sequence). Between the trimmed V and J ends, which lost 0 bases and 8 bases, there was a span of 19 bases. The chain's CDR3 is CASSYSLGGGVGGYTF. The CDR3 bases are TGTGCCAGCAGTTACTCTCTGGGGGGAGGGGTTGGGGGCTACACCTTC.

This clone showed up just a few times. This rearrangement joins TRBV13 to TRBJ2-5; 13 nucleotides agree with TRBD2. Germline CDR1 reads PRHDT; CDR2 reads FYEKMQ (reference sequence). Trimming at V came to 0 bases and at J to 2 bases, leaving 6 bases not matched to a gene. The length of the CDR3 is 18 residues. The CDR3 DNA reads TGTGCCAGCAGCTTAGGGACTAGCGGGAGGCTTACACAAGAGACCCAGTACTTC. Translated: CASSLGTSGRLTQETQYF.

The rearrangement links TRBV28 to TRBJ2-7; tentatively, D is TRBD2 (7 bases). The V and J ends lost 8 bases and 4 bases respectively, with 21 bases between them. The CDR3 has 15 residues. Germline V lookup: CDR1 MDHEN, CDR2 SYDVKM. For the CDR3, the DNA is TGTGCCAGCTATTCACTAGGGGGGGTCGGGTACGAGCAGTACTTC. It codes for CASYSLGGVGYEQYF.